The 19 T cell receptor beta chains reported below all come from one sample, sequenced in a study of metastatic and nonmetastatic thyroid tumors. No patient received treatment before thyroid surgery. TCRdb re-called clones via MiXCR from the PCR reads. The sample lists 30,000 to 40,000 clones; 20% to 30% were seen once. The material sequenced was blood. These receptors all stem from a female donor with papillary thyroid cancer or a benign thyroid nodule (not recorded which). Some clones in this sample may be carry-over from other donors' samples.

The CDR3 protein is CSANGSGLAGSSYEQYF. CDR3 in DNA: TGCAGTGCAAACGGATCCGGACTAGCGGGCAGCTCATACGAGCAGTACTTC. V gene TRBV20-1 combines with J gene TRBJ2-7; 11 nucleotides line up with TRBD2. The V gene's germline CDR1 is DFQATT and CDR2 SNEGSKA (reference sequence). Trimming removed 6 bases from V and 4 bases from J; junction bases left unmatched: 17. The CDR3 loop spans 17 amino acids.

The CDR3 nucleotides read TGTGCCAGCAGCGTATCGGGGACTGCTCACGAGCAGTACTTC. Translation: CASSVSGTAHEQYF. The V and J genes are TRBV9 and TRBJ2-7, with D possibly being TRBD2 (6 bases). With 1 base removed from V and 5 bases from J, the gap between germline ends came to 13 bases. The length of the CDR3 is 14 residues. Germline-derived CDR1 and CDR2 are SGDLS and YYNGEE.

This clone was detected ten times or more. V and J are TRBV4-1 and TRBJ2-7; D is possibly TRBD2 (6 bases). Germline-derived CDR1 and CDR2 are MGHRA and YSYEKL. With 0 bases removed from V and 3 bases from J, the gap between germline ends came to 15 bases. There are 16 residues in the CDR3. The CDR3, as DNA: TGCGCCAGCAGCCAAGAGGGGGAGGCCACAGACTACGAGCAGTACTTC. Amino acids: CASSQEGEATDYEQYF.

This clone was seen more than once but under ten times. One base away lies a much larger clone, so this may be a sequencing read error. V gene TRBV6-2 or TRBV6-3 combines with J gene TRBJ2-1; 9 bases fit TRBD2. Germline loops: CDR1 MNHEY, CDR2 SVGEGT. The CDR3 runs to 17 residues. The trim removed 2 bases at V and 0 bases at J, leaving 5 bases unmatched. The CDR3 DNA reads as TGTGCCAGCAGTTACATAGCGGGGGCCGCCTCCTACAATGAGCAGTTCTTC. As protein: CASSYIAGAASYNEQFF.

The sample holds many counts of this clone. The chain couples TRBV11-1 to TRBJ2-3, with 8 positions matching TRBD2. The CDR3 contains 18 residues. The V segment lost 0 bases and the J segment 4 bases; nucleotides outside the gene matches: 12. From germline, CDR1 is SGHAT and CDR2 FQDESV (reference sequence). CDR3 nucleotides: TGTGCCAGCAGCTTAGCCCCCTCCGGGGGGGGCCTCGCAGATACGCAGTATTTT. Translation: CASSLAPSGGGLADTQYF.

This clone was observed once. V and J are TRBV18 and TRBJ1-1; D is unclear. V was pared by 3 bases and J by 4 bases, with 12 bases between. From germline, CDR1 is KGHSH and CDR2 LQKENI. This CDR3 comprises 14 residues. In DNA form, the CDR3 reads TGTGCCAGCTCACCTGGAAGAGGAGGCACTGAAGCTTTCTTT. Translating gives CASSPGRGGTEAFF.

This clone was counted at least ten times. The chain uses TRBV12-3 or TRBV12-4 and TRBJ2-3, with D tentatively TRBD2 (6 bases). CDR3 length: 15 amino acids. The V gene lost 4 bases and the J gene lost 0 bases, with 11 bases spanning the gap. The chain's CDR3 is CASSSRGGSTDTQYF. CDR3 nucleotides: TGTGCCAGCAGTTCCCGAGGAGGGAGCACAGATACGCAGTATTTT.

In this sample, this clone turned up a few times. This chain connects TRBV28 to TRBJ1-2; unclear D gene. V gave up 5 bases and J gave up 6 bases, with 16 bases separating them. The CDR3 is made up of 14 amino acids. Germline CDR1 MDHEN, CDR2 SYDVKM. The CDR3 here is CASSPPAFLNGYTF. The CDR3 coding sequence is TGTGCCAGCAGTCCCCCCGCCTTCCTAAATGGCTACACCTTC.

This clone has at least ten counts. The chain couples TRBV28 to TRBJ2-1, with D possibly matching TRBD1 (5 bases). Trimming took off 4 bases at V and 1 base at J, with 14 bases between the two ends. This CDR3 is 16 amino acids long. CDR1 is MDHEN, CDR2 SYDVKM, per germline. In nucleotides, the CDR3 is TGTGCCAGCAGTTCACATCAGGGCGGATCCTACAATGAGCAGTTCTTC. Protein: CASSSHQGGSYNEQFF.

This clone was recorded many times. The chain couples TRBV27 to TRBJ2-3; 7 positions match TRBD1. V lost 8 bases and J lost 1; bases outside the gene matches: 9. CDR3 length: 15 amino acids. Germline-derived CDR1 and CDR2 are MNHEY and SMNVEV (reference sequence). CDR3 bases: TGTGCCAGCGGCGAACAGGGGACCCGCACAGATACGCAGTATTTT. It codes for CASGEQGTRTDTQYF.

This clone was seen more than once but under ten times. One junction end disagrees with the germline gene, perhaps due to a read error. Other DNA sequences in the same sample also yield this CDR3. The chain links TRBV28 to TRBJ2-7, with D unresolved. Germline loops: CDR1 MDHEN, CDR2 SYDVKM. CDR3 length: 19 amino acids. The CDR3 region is CASSLWGLYYRDLPYDQYF. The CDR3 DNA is TGTGCCAGCAGTTTATGGGGTTTATACTATCGTGATCTGCCCTACGATCAGTACTTC.

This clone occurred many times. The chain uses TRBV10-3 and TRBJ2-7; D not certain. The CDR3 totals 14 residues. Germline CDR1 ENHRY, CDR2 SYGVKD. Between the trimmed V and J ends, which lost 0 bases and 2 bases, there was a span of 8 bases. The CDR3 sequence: CAISESDGPYEQYF. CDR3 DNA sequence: TGTGCCATCAGTGAGTCGGACGGACCCTACGAGCAGTACTTC.

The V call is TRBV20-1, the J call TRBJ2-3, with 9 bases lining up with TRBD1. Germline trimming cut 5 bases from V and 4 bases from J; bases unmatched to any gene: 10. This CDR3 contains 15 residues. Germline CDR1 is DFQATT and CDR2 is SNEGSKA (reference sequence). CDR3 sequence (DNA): TGCAGTGCTCCCGAGTGGGACAGGGTCGCAGATACGCAGTATTTT. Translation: CSAPEWDRVADTQYF.

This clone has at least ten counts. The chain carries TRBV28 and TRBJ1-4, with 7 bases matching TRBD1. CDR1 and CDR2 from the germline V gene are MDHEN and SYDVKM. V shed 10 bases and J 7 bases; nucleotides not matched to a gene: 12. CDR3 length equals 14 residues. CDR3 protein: CATCIPGQCEKLFF. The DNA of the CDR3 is TGTGCCACCTGCATTCCGGGACAGTGTGAAAAACTGTTTTTT.

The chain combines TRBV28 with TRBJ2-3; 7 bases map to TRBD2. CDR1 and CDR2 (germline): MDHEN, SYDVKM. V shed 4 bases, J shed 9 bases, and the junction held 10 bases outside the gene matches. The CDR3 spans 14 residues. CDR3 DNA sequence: TGTGCCAGCAGTTACGGGGGGAGAGGGAGGACGCAGTATTTT. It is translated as CASSYGGRGRTQYF.

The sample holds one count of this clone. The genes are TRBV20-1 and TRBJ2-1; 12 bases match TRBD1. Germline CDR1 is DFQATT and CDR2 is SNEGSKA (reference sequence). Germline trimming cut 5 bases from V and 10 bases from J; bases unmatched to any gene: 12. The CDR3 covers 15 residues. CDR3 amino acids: CSAVRSGQGAEEQFF. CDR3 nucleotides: TGCAGTGCTGTCCGCTCGGGACAGGGGGCTGAGGAGCAGTTCTTC.

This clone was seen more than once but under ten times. As DNA, the CDR3 is TGTGCCAGCAGTTACTCGTATGGGACAGGGATAGCTTTCTTT. Translation gives CASSYSYGTGIAFF. The chain joins TRBV6-2 or TRBV6-3 to TRBJ1-1, with 9 bases aligning to TRBD1. With 0 bases clipped from V and 10 bases from J, the junction kept 6 bases outside the gene matches. Germline CDR1 and CDR2: MNHEY and SVGEGT. This CDR3 is built from 14 residues.

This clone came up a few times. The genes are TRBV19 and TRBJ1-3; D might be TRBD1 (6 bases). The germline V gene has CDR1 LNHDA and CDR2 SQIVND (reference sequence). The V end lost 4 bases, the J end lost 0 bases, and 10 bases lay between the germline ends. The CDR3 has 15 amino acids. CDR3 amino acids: CASSTDRSSGNTIYF. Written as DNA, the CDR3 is TGTGCCAGTAGTACCGACAGGAGCTCTGGAAACACCATATATTTT.

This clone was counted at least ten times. The CDR3 protein is CATSRYSGGGSEQFF. In DNA, the CDR3 is TGTGCCACCAGCAGGTATAGCGGGGGTGGGAGTGAGCAGTTCTTC. The V call is TRBV15, the J call TRBJ2-1; 9 bases line up with TRBD2. Germline CDR1 and CDR2: LNHNV and YYDKDF (reference sequence). J was trimmed by 9 bases and V by 3 bases; bases with no gene match: 9. This CDR3 contains 15 residues.